This is a list of T cell receptor beta chains from one sample in a study of CD8+ T cells in alopecia areata. Clones were sequenced by immunoSEQ multiplex PCR, and TCRdb holds only the in-frame ones, with some missing. This table holds about 190,000 clones, approximately 56% found once. Sequenced material: CD4+ T cells sorted from blood, taken at week 4, from a patient treated with tofacitinib. Receptors were obtained from a human donor with alopecia areata. CDR3s leave out the opening cysteine and the closing phenylalanine or tryptophan.

V gene	J gene	CDR3 protein
TRBV15	TRBJ1-3	ATSVEDSNFSGNTIY
TRBV19	TRBJ1-1	ASSGGQVGFNTEAF
TRBV6-5	TRBJ2-2	ASSYVRGRGSGELF
TRBV19	TRBJ1-5	ASSIRRETNQPQH
TRBV7-9	TRBJ1-2	ASSSSANYGYT
TRBV4-1	TRBJ2-6	ASSDLQTGQVSSGANVLT
TRBV7-9	TRBJ2-7	ASSFRLAGQQY
TRBV7-2	TRBJ2-1	ASSVVGTNSYNEQF
TRBV2	TRBJ1-5	ASSGLGGNQPQH
TRBV19	TRBJ2-2	ASSIEGLTTGELF
TRBV29-1	TRBJ1-4	SVVGLNEKLF
TRBV25-1	TRBJ1-4	ASSEDRGQKLF
TRBV27	TRBJ2-2	ASRVTSGRAGELF
TRBV27	TRBJ2-3	ASRANRDRTQY
TRBV29-1	TRBJ1-2	SVQNARANYGYT
TRBV2	.	ASSDSDSSYEQY